This entry features one TCR beta chain sequence. One end of the junction is discordant with germline, which a read error may explain. Clones were read by immunoSEQ multiplex PCR, and TCRdb kept only the in-frame ones, dropping some. The profile covers 95,000 to 110,000 clones, with around 90% appearing a single time and around 4.5% taken by the ten largest. This entry belongs to a study of T cell responses to AZD1222 COVID-19 vaccine. The CDR3 extends over 14 amino acids. Looked up from germline, CDR1 is SGHKS and CDR2 is YYEKEE (reference sequence). The TCR was taken from an adult in good health. V is TRBV5-5 and J is TRBJ2-7; no clear D. The material sequenced was peripheral blood, taken on day 0 of AZD1222 vaccination. The CDR3, as DNA: TGTGCCAGCACCTTGGTGGCCCAACGGCACGAGCAGTACTTC. This encodes CASTLVAQRHEQYF. Looking up the rest from reference TRBV5-5 and TRBJ2-7 gives the full variable domain: DAGVTQSPTHLIKTRGQQVTLRCSPISGHKSVSWYQQVLGQGPQFIFQYYEKEERGRGNFPDRFSARQFPNYSSELNVNALLLGDSALYLCASTLVAQRHEQYFGPGTRLTVT.